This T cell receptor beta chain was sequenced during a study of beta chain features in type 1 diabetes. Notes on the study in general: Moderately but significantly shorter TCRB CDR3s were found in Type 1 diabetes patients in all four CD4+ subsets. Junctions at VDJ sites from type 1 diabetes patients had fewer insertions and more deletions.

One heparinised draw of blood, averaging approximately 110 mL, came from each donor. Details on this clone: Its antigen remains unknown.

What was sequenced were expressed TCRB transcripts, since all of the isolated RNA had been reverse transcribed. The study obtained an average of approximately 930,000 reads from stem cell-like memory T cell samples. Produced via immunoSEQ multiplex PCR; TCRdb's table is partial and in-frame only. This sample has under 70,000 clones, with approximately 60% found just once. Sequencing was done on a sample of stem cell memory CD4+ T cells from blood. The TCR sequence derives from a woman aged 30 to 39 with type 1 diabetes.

CDR3 coding DNA: TGCGCCAGCAGTTTCATCGGACAGGGTAACACCGGGGAGCTGTTTTTT. Residues: CASSFIGQGNTGELFF. The chain combines TRBV5-1 with TRBJ2-2, with 8 bases identical to TRBD1. This CDR3 is built from 16 residues. V shed 5 bases and J 2 bases; nucleotides not matched to a gene: 8. Germline V gene sequence: CDR1 SGHRS, CDR2 YFSETQ.